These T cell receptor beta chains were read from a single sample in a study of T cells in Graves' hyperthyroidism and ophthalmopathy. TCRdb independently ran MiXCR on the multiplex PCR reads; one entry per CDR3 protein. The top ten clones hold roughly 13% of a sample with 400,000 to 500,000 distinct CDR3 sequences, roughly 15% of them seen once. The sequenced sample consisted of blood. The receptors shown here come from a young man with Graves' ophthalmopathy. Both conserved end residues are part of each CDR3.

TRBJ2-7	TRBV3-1	CASSQGAGRYEQYF
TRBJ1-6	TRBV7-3	CASSWDENSPLHF
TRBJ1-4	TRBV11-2	CASSLRGGNPTNEKLFF
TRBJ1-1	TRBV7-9	CASSFRQADEAFF
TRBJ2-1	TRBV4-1	CASSLLTSGGAYEQFF
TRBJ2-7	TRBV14	CASSQDSPGVFYEQYF
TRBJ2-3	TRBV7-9	CASSSSDSRPADTQYF
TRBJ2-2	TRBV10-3	CAISDLLVGELFF
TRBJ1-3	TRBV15	CATSPASGNTIYF
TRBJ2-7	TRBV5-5	CASSLAKGRVSGEQYF
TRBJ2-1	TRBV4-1	CASSQGWGGRPGEQFF
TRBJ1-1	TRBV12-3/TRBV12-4	CASSLTGTYTEAFF
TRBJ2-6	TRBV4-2	CASSQDLGSGANVLTF
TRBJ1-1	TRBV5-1	CASRRATEAFF
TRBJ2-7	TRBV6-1	CASSGVQGNYEQYF
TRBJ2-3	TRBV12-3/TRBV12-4	CASRGWAGGTDTQYF
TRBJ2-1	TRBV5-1	CASSLAFSGDYNEQFF
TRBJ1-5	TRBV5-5	CASSSGQGNQPQHF
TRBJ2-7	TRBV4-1	CASSHFVRQGGSYEQYF
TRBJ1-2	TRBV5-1	CASSLNRQMGYTF
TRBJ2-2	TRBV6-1	CASTKETGGYTGELFF
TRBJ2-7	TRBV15	CATSRALSAYEQYF
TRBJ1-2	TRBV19	CASNSGTGLFGYTF
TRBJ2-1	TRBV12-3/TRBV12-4	CASSLPFSSYNEQFF
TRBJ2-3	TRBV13	CASSLTSGGAKDTQYF
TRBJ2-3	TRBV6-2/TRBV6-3	CASRQSGLAGDTQYF
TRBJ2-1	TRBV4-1	CASSPPTGSNEQFF
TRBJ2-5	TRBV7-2	CASSWDGRETQYF
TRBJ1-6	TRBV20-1	CSARDPGGSSPLHF
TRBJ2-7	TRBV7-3	CASSLPGRGRGEQYF
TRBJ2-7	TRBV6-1	CASSLTVHYEQYF
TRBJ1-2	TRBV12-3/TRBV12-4	CASSSGQSNYGYTF
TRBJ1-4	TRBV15	CATSRVGTGLEKLFF
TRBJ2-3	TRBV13	CASSLVAGGFGNTQYF
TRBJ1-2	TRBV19	CASTTGTGVSYGYTF
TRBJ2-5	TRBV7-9	CASSISLLETQYF
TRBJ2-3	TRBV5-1	CASSFTDLPSTDTQYF
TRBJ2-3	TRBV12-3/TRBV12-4	CASSLIRDTQYF
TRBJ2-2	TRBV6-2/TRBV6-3	CASSYNLWGGGTTGELFF
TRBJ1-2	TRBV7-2	CASSLVGGGFYGYTF
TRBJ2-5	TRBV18	CASLPGRADGKTQYF
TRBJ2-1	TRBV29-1	CSVEDPERGLYNEQFF
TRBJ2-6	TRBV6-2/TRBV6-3	CASSYQHSGANVLTF
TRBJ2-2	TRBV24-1	CATSDSGELFF
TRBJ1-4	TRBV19	CASSPRDSEKLFF
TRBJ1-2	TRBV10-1	CASSPGQGESYGYTF
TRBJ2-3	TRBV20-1	CSARDVWAADTQYF
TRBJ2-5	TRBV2	CASIEPSGRGTQYF
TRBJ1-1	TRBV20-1	CSARVQAKNTEAFF
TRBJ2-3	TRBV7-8	CASSWLDRGTDTQYF
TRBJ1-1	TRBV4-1	CASSEEDGNTEAFF
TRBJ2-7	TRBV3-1	CASSPVLAGGPGEQYF
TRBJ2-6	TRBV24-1	CATSDYVPGTPGSGANVLTF
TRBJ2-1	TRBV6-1	CASGGQTYNEQFF
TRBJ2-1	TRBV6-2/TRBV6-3	CASSFRRATSSYNEQFF
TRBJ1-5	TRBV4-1	CASSQVGWGNQPQHF
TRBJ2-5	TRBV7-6	CASSGKGPGQGGETQYF
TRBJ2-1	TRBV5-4	CASSGRQSSYNEQFF